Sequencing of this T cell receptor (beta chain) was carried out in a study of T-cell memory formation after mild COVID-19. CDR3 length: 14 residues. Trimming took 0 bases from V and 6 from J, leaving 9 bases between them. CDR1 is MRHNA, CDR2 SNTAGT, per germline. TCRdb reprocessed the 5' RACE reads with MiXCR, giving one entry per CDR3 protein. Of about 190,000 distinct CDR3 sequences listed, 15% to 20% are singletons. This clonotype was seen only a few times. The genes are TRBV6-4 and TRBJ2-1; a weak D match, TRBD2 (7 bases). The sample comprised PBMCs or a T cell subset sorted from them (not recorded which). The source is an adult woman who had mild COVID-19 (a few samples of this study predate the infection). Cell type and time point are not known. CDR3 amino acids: CASSDSRGPNEQFF. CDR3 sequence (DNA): TGTGCCAGCAGTGACTCGCGGGGGCCCAATGAGCAGTTCTTC.